This TCR beta chain appears in the sequencing data of a study of T cells after posttransplantation cyclophosphamide. Libraries were prepared by immunoSEQ multiplex PCR; TCRdb keeps only in-frame clonotypes and omits some of them. The profile shows fewer than 25,000 clones, roughly 97% of them singletons. Cells defined as naive were viable CD3+CD4+ or CD3+CD8+ and CCR7+CD45RA+CD45RO-CD95-CD27+CD28+. The related graft donor's blood sample was taken on the day of bone marrow donation. This CDR3 comprises 13 residues. CDR1 and CDR2 (germline): SGHAT, FQDESV (reference sequence). Deletions cut 4 bases from V and 3 bases from J, with 10 bases between. General study findings and limits: Skin or GI-infiltrating T cells shared few TRB sequences with blood. Later blood repertoires were often dominated by clones from the donor CD8+ memory compartment.

As to this clone: Its matching antigen is unknown.

V usage is TRBV11-1 and J usage is TRBJ2-7; the D is unclear. Material: naive CD4+ T cells sorted from PBMCs. The sequence was collected from a man aged 45-65 years in good health, CMV-negative, and a related stem cell transplant donor. The CDR3 protein is CASSYDPNYEQYF. For the CDR3, the DNA is TGTGCCAGCAGCTACGATCCTAACTACGAGCAGTACTTC.